The 28 T cell receptor beta chains given below trace back to one sample, sequenced in a study of blood T cell repertoires in COVID-19. Only in-frame clones appear in the TCRdb table, and some are missing; sequencing was by immunoSEQ multiplex PCR. Of about 220,000 clones listed, around 80% are singletons. The source material was peripheral blood. These TCRs come from a woman in her seventies with acute or convalescent COVID-19.

V usage is TRBV24-1 and J usage is TRBJ2-3; the D is unclear. Between the trimmed V and J ends, which lost 5 bases and 0 bases, there was a span of 8 bases. The CDR3 has 14 amino acids. The germline V gene has CDR1 KGHDR and CDR2 SFDVKD. The CDR3 nucleotides read TGTGCCACCAGTGCCTCCCCTAGCACAGATACGCAGTATTTT. Its protein is CATSASPSTDTQYF.

The rearrangement links TRBV20-1 to TRBJ1-2; D call uncertain. Trimming removed 6 bases from V and 7 bases from J, with 9 bases in between. The V gene's germline CDR1 is DFQATT and CDR2 SNEGSKA (reference sequence). The CDR3 is 10 amino acids. The CDR3: CSARIGGYTF. CDR3 sequence (DNA): TGCAGTGCCAGAATCGGTGGCTACACCTTC.

The genes are TRBV5-6 and TRBJ1-2; TRBD1 might be the D (6 bases). V was trimmed by 1 base and J by 6 bases, leaving 7 bases between them. CDR1 is SGHDT, CDR2 YYEEEE, per germline. The CDR3 is 12 amino acids. Here the CDR3 DNA reads TGTGCCAGCAGCTTGTCAGGGGATGGCTACACCTTC. As protein: CASSLSGDGYTF.

This chain connects TRBV19 to TRBJ2-7; weak D call: TRBD1 (6 bases). The CDR3 runs to 14 residues. Germline assignment: CDR1 LNHDA and CDR2 SQIVND (reference sequence). The V and J ends lost 3 bases and 0 bases respectively, with 9 bases between them. The CDR3 protein is CASSIGTPSYEQYF. The CDR3 DNA reads TGTGCCAGTAGTATCGGGACACCCTCCTACGAGCAGTACTTC.

The chain joins TRBV25-1 to TRBJ1-2; D is unresolved. The CDR3 covers 14 residues. The germline gives CDR1 MGHDK, CDR2 SYGVNS. V was shortened by 2 bases and J by 3 bases, with 10 bases between the two germline ends. CDR3 loop: CASSELTADYGYTF. The CDR3 coding sequence is TGTGCCAGCAGTGAACTTACAGCGGACTATGGCTACACCTTC.

This clone showed up just once. The chain links TRBV3-1 (or the pseudogene TRBV3-2) to TRBJ2-1; D unresolved. Trimming cost V 1 base and J 7 bases, with 11 bases left between them. Per germline, CDR1 LGHDT and CDR2 YNNKEL (reference sequence). CDR3 length: 14 residues. CDR3: CASSQVRASNEQFF. The CDR3 DNA is TGTGCCAGCAGCCAAGTGCGCGCATCGAATGAGCAGTTCTTC.

The V gene is TRBV10-3, the J gene TRBJ1-1, with 12 positions matching TRBD1. The CDR3 runs to 15 residues. CDR1 and CDR2 from the germline V gene are ENHRY and SYGVKD. J lost 8 bases, V lost 9 bases, and 13 bases had no gene match. CDR3 region: CAISPIAGTGGEAFF. CDR3 bases: TGTGCCATATCCCCAATTGCCGGGACAGGGGGCGAAGCTTTCTTT.

The V call is TRBV11-3, the J call TRBJ2-3; 8 bases agree with TRBD2. CDR1 and CDR2 (germline): SGHNT, YENEEA. J gave up 7 bases and V 6 bases, and 6 bases lay outside the gene matches. This CDR3 is 13 amino acids long. CDR3 in DNA: TGTGCCAGCAGTCGCGGGGGGCCCTATACGCAGTATTTT. This sequence encodes CASSRGGPYTQYF.

This chain joins TRBV6-5 and TRBJ2-3; 8 bases align to TRBD2. The V gene end was trimmed by 6 bases and the J gene end by 3 bases; junction bases not matched to a gene: 5. This CDR3 contains 14 residues. The germline V gene has CDR1 MNHEY and CDR2 SVGAGI. CDR3 amino acids: CASRLGGATDTQYF. DNA of the CDR3: TGTGCCAGCAGGCTCGGGGGGGCAACAGATACGCAGTATTTT.

The chain employs TRBV19 and TRBJ1-4; a possible D gene is TRBD1 (5 bases). V lost 4 bases and J 0 bases, leaving 15 bases between the germline ends. Germline lookup yields CDR1 LNHDA and CDR2 SQIVND (reference sequence). The CDR3 is made up of 17 amino acids. CDR3 amino acids: CASSTIDRDATNEKLFF. CDR3 sequence (DNA): TGTGCCAGTAGTACCATCGACAGAGATGCAACTAATGAAAAACTGTTTTTT.

CDR3 amino acids: CASSGGSGNTIYF. CDR3 in DNA: TGCGCCAGCAGTGGAGGGTCTGGAAACACCATATATTTT. V gene TRBV10-2 combines with J gene TRBJ1-3; D call uncertain. Between the trimmed V and J ends, which lost 4 bases and 1 base, there was a span of 5 bases. The CDR3 spans 13 residues. The germline gives CDR1 WSHSY, CDR2 SAAADI.

CDR3 protein: CAWSGQALSYNEQFF. The CDR3 nucleotides read TGTGCCTGGAGTGGACAGGCACTCTCCTACAATGAGCAGTTCTTC. The gene calls are TRBV30 and TRBJ2-1; maybe TRBD1 (6 bases). CDR3 size: 15 residues. V shed 1 base and J shed 0 bases, with 10 bases lying between them. Germline loops: CDR1 GTSNPN, CDR2 SVGIG (reference sequence). Looking up the rest from reference TRBV30 and TRBJ2-1 gives the full variable domain: SQTIHQWPATLVQPVGSPLSLECTVEGTSNPNLYWYRQAAGRGLQLLFYSVGIGQISSEVPQNLSASRPQDRQFILSSKKLLLSDSGFYLCAWSGQALSYNEQFFGPGTRLTVL.

This chain uses TRBV9 with TRBJ2-1, with 7 bases that match TRBD1. Trimming cost V 0 bases and J 4 bases; bases outside gene matches: 7. This CDR3 is 16 amino acids long. CDR1 SGDLS and CDR2 YYNGEE come from the germline V gene. The CDR3 sequence is CASSVGQGVTYNEQFF. As DNA, the CDR3 is TGTGCCAGCAGCGTAGGTCAGGGGGTTACGTACAATGAGCAGTTCTTC.

The rearrangement links TRBV2 to TRBJ2-3; 11 bases are a match to TRBD2. The CDR3 sequence is 16 residues long. The germline V gene encodes CDR1 SNHLY and CDR2 FYNNEI. Germline trimming cut 1 base from V and 6 bases from J; bases unmatched to any gene: 6. DNA for the CDR3: TGTGCCAGCAGTGAAGAGGTAGCGGGGGGGCATGATACGCAGTATTTT. This codes for CASSEEVAGGHDTQYF.

V usage is TRBV10-1 and J usage is TRBJ2-3, with 8 bases that match TRBD1. The ends lost 6 bases at V and 3 bases at J; junction bases unmatched: 8. The CDR3 runs to 15 residues. Germline loops: CDR1 WNHNN, CDR2 SYGVQD (reference sequence). Written as DNA, the CDR3 is TGCGCCAGCAGCCCCGACAGGGGAAGTACAGATACGCAGTATTTT. It codes for CASSPDRGSTDTQYF.

This clone was observed a single time. The chain carries TRBV18 and TRBJ2-1, with 7 nucleotides matching TRBD1. Germline-derived CDR1 and CDR2 are KGHSH and LQKENI. V lost 4 bases to trimming and J lost 9 bases; unmatched junction nucleotides: 9. The CDR3 sequence is 14 residues long. For the CDR3, the DNA is TGTGCCAGCTCACTCTACTCGACAGGGAGTGAGCAGTTCTTC. Residues: CASSLYSTGSEQFF.

In DNA, the CDR3 is TGTGCCACCAGTGAGCAAGACAGGGGGCTGATGGAGACCCAGTACTTC. Encoded protein: CATSEQDRGLMETQYF. The V call is TRBV24-1, the J call TRBJ2-5, with 10 bases that match TRBD1. V lost 4 bases, J lost 5 bases, and 9 bases stayed unmatched. Germline V gene lookup returns CDR1 KGHDR and CDR2 SFDVKD. This CDR3 has 16 amino acids.

The chain combines TRBV24-1 with TRBJ2-2; D gene unclear. Germline-derived CDR1 and CDR2 are KGHDR and SFDVKD. CDR3 length equals 16 residues. V was clipped by 3 bases and J by 1 base, with 11 bases between them. The CDR3 bases are TGTGCCACCAGTGATCCGAGCCTCGGGAACACCGGGGAGCTGTTTTTT. Translating gives CATSDPSLGNTGELFF.

V usage is TRBV30 and J usage is TRBJ1-6, with D possibly matching TRBD1 (5 bases). Germline CDR1 GTSNPN, CDR2 SVGIG (reference sequence). This CDR3 comprises 15 residues. V was pared by 1 base and J by 12 bases, with 19 bases between. This chain's CDR3 is CAWSALQGPRLPLHF. The CDR3 DNA follows: TGTGCCTGGAGTGCCCTCCAGGGCCCACGTTTACCCCTCCACTTT.

CDR3 residues: CASSQFSGGGSYNEQFF. The CDR3 coding sequence is TGCGCCAGCAGCCAATTCTCCGGCGGGGGCTCCTACAATGAGCAGTTCTTC. The rearrangement links TRBV4-1 to TRBJ2-1; 7 bases map to TRBD2. The CDR3 contains 17 residues. With 2 bases clipped from V and 0 bases from J, the junction kept 7 bases outside the gene matches. Per the germline V gene, CDR1 is MGHRA and CDR2 is YSYEKL.

The chain carries TRBV19 and TRBJ1-5; 8 nucleotides align to TRBD1. The CDR3 loop spans 12 amino acids. Per the germline V gene, CDR1 is LNHDA and CDR2 is SQIVND (reference sequence). J gave up 9 bases and V 3 bases, and 1 base lay outside the gene matches. CDR3 sequence: CASSIDRGPQHF. The CDR3 coding sequence is TGTGCCAGTAGTATTGACAGGGGGCCCCAGCATTTT.

Written as DNA, the CDR3 is TGCGCCAGCAGCTTTGGCGGGGGGACCTCCTACGAGCAGTACTTC. Residues: CASSFGGGTSYEQYF. The genes are TRBV5-1 and TRBJ2-7, with 8 bases aligning to TRBD2. V gave up 2 bases and J gave up 0 bases; unmatched junction bases: 4. This CDR3 comprises 15 residues. Germline V gene sequence: CDR1 SGHRS, CDR2 YFSETQ.

The genes are TRBV5-1 and TRBJ2-3; the match to TRBD1 covers 9 bases. Per germline, CDR1 SGHRS and CDR2 YFSETQ. With V trimmed by 3 bases and J by 2 bases, 4 bases remained unmatched. This CDR3 is 15 amino acids long. CDR3 nucleotides: TGCGCCAGCAGCTCTGGACAGGGGCCCACAGATACGCAGTATTTT. This codes for CASSSGQGPTDTQYF.

In its sample, this clone was seen once. The chain employs TRBV18 and TRBJ2-2; D gene unclear. In germline, CDR1 is KGHSH, CDR2 LQKENI. The CDR3 contains 14 residues. The V end was cut by 4 bases, the J end by 2 bases, with 8 bases between. The CDR3 sequence is CASSRQDNTGELFF. DNA of the CDR3: TGTGCCAGCTCACGGCAGGATAACACCGGGGAGCTGTTTTTT.

The sample holds a few counts of this clone. The V gene is TRBV7-2, the J gene TRBJ2-2; D is possibly TRBD2 (5 bases). CDR1 SGHTA and CDR2 FQGNSA come from the germline V gene. Trimming took off 1 base at V and 6 bases at J, with 15 bases between the two ends. The CDR3 is made up of 16 amino acids. The CDR3 DNA reads as TGTGCCAGCAGCTTAGGGTCCCCGGGGTTATCCGGGGAGCTGTTTTTT. Amino acids: CASSLGSPGLSGELFF.

V and J are TRBV7-9 and TRBJ2-5, with 8 positions matching TRBD2. CDR3 length equals 13 residues. Germline CDR1 and CDR2: SEHNR and FQNEAQ (reference sequence). The J segment lost 5 bases and the V segment lost 6 bases, leaving 5 bases of the junction unmatched. The CDR3 loop reads CASSFSGGETQYF. The CDR3 coding sequence is TGTGCCAGCAGTTTCAGCGGGGGTGAGACCCAGTACTTC.

The rearrangement uses TRBV7-2 and TRBJ2-1, with D perhaps TRBD2 (6 bases). V was shortened by 4 bases and J by 0 bases, with 10 bases between the two germline ends. Per germline, CDR1 SGHTA and CDR2 FQGNSA. CDR3 length equals 15 residues. Written as DNA, the CDR3 is TGTGCCAGCAGCTCTCCGGGACTCTCCTACAATGAGCAGTTCTTC. Protein: CASSSPGLSYNEQFF.

This clone has a handful of counts. This chain joins TRBV24-1 and TRBJ2-2; D is possibly TRBD1 (6 bases). Germline CDR1 is KGHDR and CDR2 is SFDVKD. V dropped 0 bases and J dropped 6 bases, with 16 bases sitting between them. CDR3 length equals 17 residues. In DNA form, the CDR3 reads TGTGCCACCAGTGATTTGCAACTACAGGGTAATCCCGGGGAGCTGTTTTTT. This translates into CATSDLQLQGNPGELFF.